The 31 T cell receptor beta chains reported below all come from one sample, sequenced in a study of T cells expressing NK-cell markers. For each CDR3 protein, TCRdb gives one entry from its re-call of the 5' RACE reads, without DNA. Seen in this sample are some 450,000 distinct CDR3 sequences; the ten most common clones hold approximately 6.8%. Sequencing input: blood T cells: a sorted CD56 or NKG2C T cell subset, CD4+ or CD8+ T cells, or bulk PBMC T cells (not recorded which). The source of these receptors is a woman between 18 and 69 years old in good health.

This sequence joins TRBV7-9 and TRBJ2-1; TCRdb outputs TRBD1, but without DNA this stays unchecked. The CDR3 contains 13 residues. CDR1 and CDR2 (germline): SEHNR, FQNEAQ (reference sequence). The CDR3 loop reads CASKAGAGHEQFF. The full variable domain, its missing parts supplied by reference TRBV7-9 and TRBJ2-1, is DTGVSQNPRHKITKRGQNVTFRCDPISEHNRLYWYRQTLGQGPEFLTYFQNEAQLEKSRLLSDRFSAERPKGSFSTLEIQRTEQGDSAMYLCASKAGAGHEQFFGPGTRLTVL.

The rearrangement joins TRBV20-1 to TRBJ2-3; TCRdb outputs TRBD2, but without DNA this stays unchecked. The length of the CDR3 is 15 residues. Per the germline V gene, CDR1 is DFQATT and CDR2 is SNEGSKA (reference sequence). This chain's CDR3 is CSARGTSGATDTQYF.

The chain carries TRBV12-3 or TRBV12-4 and TRBJ2-4; TCRdb's D call of TRBD2 is untestable without DNA. The CDR3 is 13 residues long. The CDR3 loop is CASSLWEGYIQYF.

This chain links TRBV6-1 with TRBJ2-7; as DNA is missing, the TRBD2 call by TCRdb cannot be tested. Germline V gene sequence: CDR1 MNHNS, CDR2 SASEGT. This CDR3 is built from 14 residues. This CDR3 is CASSRTSDPYEQYF.

CDR3 protein: CAISRLAEETQYF. The chain combines TRBV10-3 with TRBJ2-5; TCRdb picks TRBD2, but there is no DNA to check that call. The CDR3 extends over 13 amino acids. CDR1 and CDR2 from the germline V gene are ENHRY and SYGVKD.

The chain couples TRBV7-2 to TRBJ2-3; the TCRdb call, TRBD2, lacks DNA for checking. The CDR3 is 16 residues long. Germline loops: CDR1 SGHTA, CDR2 FQGNSA. The CDR3 loop is CASSLGGDFYTDTQYF.

The CDR3 is CASSQDPRGPYNEQFF. This chain links TRBV14 with TRBJ2-1; TCRdb indicates TRBD1, and absent DNA this call remains unverified. This CDR3 comprises 16 residues. Germline V gene data show CDR1 as SGHDN and CDR2 as FVKESK.

The CDR3: CAIRPGQGYVGGYTF. This chain joins TRBV10-3 and TRBJ1-2; TCRdb proposes TRBD1, but this gene call is untestable without DNA. CDR3 size: 15 residues. The germline CDR1 and CDR2 sequences are ENHRY and SYGVKD.

The gene calls are TRBV9 and TRBJ2-2; the TRBD1 assignment by TCRdb is unverifiable without DNA. The CDR3 sequence is 15 residues long. Germline V lookup: CDR1 SGDLS, CDR2 YYNGEE. CDR3 region: CASSNDRARAGELFF.

The chain employs TRBV20-1 and TRBJ1-2; the D call of TRBD1 rests on TCRdb alone, since no DNA is present to check it. The CDR3 totals 12 residues. Per the germline V gene, CDR1 is DFQATT and CDR2 is SNEGSKA (reference sequence). CDR3 region: CSAWTPNYGYTF.

The chain carries TRBV9 and TRBJ2-2; TCRdb proposes TRBD2, but this gene call is untestable without DNA. Germline values: CDR1 SGDLS, CDR2 YYNGEE. The CDR3 is 15 residues long. The CDR3 region is CASSAGLADTGELFF. The complete variable domain, with remaining parts taken from reference TRBV9 and TRBJ2-2, reads DSGVTQTPKHLITATGQRVTLRCSPRSGDLSVYWYQQSLDQGLQFLIQYYNGEERAKGNILERFSAQQFPDLHSELNLSSLELGDSALYFCASSAGLADTGELFFGEGSRLTVL.

V and J are TRBV12-3 or TRBV12-4 and TRBJ2-1; TCRdb designates TRBD1, a call that cannot be tested without DNA. CDR3 length: 15 amino acids. The CDR3 loop is CASSLPGQPFDEQFF.

The chain is built from TRBV6-2 or TRBV6-3 and TRBJ1-5; the D call of TRBD1 rests on TCRdb alone, since no DNA is present to check it. Looked up from germline, CDR1 is MNHEY and CDR2 is SVGEGT. The CDR3 covers 13 residues. The CDR3 protein is CASSYTGKQPQHF.

The chain recombines TRBV30 with TRBJ2-2. The germline gives CDR1 GTSNPN, CDR2 SVGIG (reference sequence). This CDR3 spans 11 amino acids. The chain's CDR3 is CAWSDTGELFF.

The chain joins TRBV7-8 to TRBJ2-1. The CDR3 totals 15 residues. Germline V gene sequence: CDR1 SGHVS, CDR2 FQNEAQ. CDR3 sequence: CASSFHGSTNNEQFF. The complete variable domain, with remaining parts taken from reference TRBV7-8 and TRBJ2-1, reads GAGVSQSPRYKVAKRGQDVALRCDPISGHVSLFWYQQALGQGPEFLTYFQNEAQLDKSGLPSDRFFAERPEGSVSTLKIQRTQQEDSAVYLCASSFHGSTNNEQFFGPGTRLTVL.

The chain combines TRBV7-3 with TRBJ2-2. CDR3 length: 13 residues. CDR1 and CDR2 from the germline V gene are SGHTA and FQGTGA. Here the CDR3 reads CASSLTGLGELFF.

The V and J genes are TRBV7-9 and TRBJ1-5; with no DNA, the TCRdb D assignment of TRBD1 cannot be verified. Germline V gene sequence: CDR1 SEHNR, CDR2 FQNEAQ (reference sequence). CDR3 length: 17 residues. The CDR3 spells CASSLSNTGYGNQPQHF.

The chain couples TRBV29-1 to TRBJ1-1; lacking DNA, the TRBD1 call made by TCRdb goes unchecked. The CDR3 sequence is 14 residues long. CDR1 is SQVTM, CDR2 ANQGSEA, per germline. The CDR3 loop reads CSALGTGTGTEAFF. Based on the CDR3 plus reference TRBV29-1 and TRBJ1-1, the full variable domain is SAVISQKPSRDICQRGTSLTIQCQVDSQVTMMFWYRQQPGQSLTLIATANQGSEATYESGFVIDKFPISRPNLTFSTLTVSNMSPEDSSIYLCSALGTGTGTEAFFGQGTRLTVV.

V usage is TRBV29-1 and J usage is TRBJ2-2; TCRdb designates TRBD1, a call that cannot be tested without DNA. The CDR3 consists of 15 residues. The germline V gene encodes CDR1 SQVTM and CDR2 ANQGSEA. Here the CDR3 reads CSVFSGQGATGELFF.

The genes are TRBV5-1 and TRBJ2-1; the D gene TCRdb calls, TRBD2, cannot be checked with no DNA. From germline, CDR1 is SGHRS and CDR2 YFSETQ. CDR3 length: 14 amino acids. The chain's CDR3 is CASGPGLERPEQFF.

J is TRBJ2-7 and V is TRBV28; the D gene TCRdb calls, TRBD1, cannot be checked with no DNA. Germline V lookup: CDR1 MDHEN, CDR2 SYDVKM. This CDR3 is built from 16 residues. The chain's CDR3 is CASIRQGDTNSYEQYF.

Here the CDR3 reads CSARDPQGSPDTGELFF. The chain carries TRBV20-1 and TRBJ2-2; TCRdb designates TRBD1, a call that cannot be tested without DNA. The CDR3 length is 17 residues. The germline V gene encodes CDR1 DFQATT and CDR2 SNEGSKA (reference sequence).

The gene calls are TRBV5-1 and TRBJ1-1; TCRdb calls TRBD1, which cannot be checked without DNA. This CDR3 contains 15 residues. Germline values: CDR1 SGHRS, CDR2 YFSETQ. CDR3 in amino acids: CASSTNRGSDTEAFF.

V usage is TRBV7-2 and J usage is TRBJ2-5; TCRdb calls TRBD1, which cannot be checked without DNA. Germline V CDR1 and CDR2: SGHTA, FQGNSA. The CDR3 has 16 residues. The CDR3 protein is CASSRNLRGPRETQYF.

The CDR3 sequence is CASSSGTHNQPQHF. This chain links TRBV19 with TRBJ1-5; TCRdb names TRBD1, which stays unverified in the absence of DNA. The CDR3 consists of 14 residues. Germline V gene lookup returns CDR1 LNHDA and CDR2 SQIVND (reference sequence).

V is TRBV6-2 or TRBV6-3 and J is TRBJ2-3. Germline V gene lookup returns CDR1 MNHEY and CDR2 SVGEGT. CDR3 size: 12 residues. The CDR3 sequence: CASSFLKDTQYF.

The chain couples TRBV4-3 to TRBJ2-1; the D call from TCRdb, TRBD2, cannot be confirmed without DNA. From germline, CDR1 is LGHNA and CDR2 YSLEER. The CDR3 consists of 19 residues. The CDR3 loop is CASSPRGAGGLSSYNEQFF.

The CDR3 protein is CASSQYPSGSLEQYF. The rearrangement joins TRBV4-3 to TRBJ2-7; no DNA is available, so the TRBD2 call from TCRdb remains unchecked. Looked up from germline, CDR1 is LGHNA and CDR2 is YSLEER. This CDR3 region has 15 residues.

The V call is TRBV12-3 or TRBV12-4, the J call TRBJ2-1; there is no DNA to check the TCRdb D call of TRBD2. This CDR3 spans 15 amino acids. The CDR3 region is CASSRLAGGPGEQFF.

The chain couples TRBV27 to TRBJ1-4; no DNA is available, so the TRBD1 call from TCRdb remains unchecked. CDR1 and CDR2 (germline): MNHEY, SMNVEV (reference sequence). There are 17 residues in the CDR3. The CDR3 sequence: CASSLYGGPATNEKLFF.

This chain joins TRBV3-1 and TRBJ2-7; the D call from TCRdb, TRBD2, cannot be confirmed without DNA. CDR1 is LGHDT, CDR2 YNNKEL, per germline (reference sequence). The CDR3 totals 15 residues. The CDR3: CASSHQTSGYYEQYF.